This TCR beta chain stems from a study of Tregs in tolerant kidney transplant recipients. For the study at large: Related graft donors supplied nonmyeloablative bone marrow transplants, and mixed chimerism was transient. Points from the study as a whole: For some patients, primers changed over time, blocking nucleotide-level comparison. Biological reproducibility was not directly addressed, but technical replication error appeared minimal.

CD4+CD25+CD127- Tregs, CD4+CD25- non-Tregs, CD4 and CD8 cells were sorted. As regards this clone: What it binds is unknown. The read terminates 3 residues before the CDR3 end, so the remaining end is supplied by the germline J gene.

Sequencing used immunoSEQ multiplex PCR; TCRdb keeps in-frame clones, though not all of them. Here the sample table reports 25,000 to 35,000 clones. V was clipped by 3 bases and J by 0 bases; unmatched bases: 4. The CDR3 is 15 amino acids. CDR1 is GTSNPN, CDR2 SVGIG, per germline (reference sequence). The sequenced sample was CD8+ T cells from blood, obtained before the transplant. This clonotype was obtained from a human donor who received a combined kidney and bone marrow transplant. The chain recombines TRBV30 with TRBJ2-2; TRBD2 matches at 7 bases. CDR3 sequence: CAWSAGTTNTGELFF. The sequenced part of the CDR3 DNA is TGTGCCTGGAGCGCAGGGACTACGAACACCGGGGAG. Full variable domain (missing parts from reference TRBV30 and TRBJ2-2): SQTIHQWPATLVQPVGSPLSLECTVEGTSNPNLYWYRQAAGRGLQLLFYSVGIGQISSEVPQNLSASRPQDRQFILSSKKLLLSDSGFYLCAWSAGTTNTGELFFGEGSRLTVL.